The 22 T cell receptor beta chains below were found in one sample sequenced in a study of T cells in Graves' hyperthyroidism and ophthalmopathy. TCR beta CDR3 regions were amplified from RNA. TCR CDR3 underwent first-round RT-PCR with the HTBI primer set. TCRdb reprocessed the multiplex PCR reads via MiXCR and lists one record per CDR3 protein. The top ten hold around 28% of the sample, which has some 370,000 distinct CDR3 sequences, around an eighth seen once. The sample consisted of blood. These receptors were collected from a man aged 45-60 years with Graves' ophthalmopathy.

A note on this clonotype: The germline gene is not matched at one end of the junction; a read error may be the cause. The rearrangement links TRBV18 to TRBJ2-3; D is undetermined. CDR3 length: 11 residues. Germline V gene lookup returns CDR1 KGHSH and CDR2 LQKENI. CDR3: CVSSPGDTQYF. CDR3 nucleotides: TGTGTCAGCTCACCGGGAGATACGCAGTATTTT. Looking up the rest from reference TRBV18 and TRBJ2-3 gives the full variable domain: NAGVMQNPRHLVRRRGQEARLRCSPMKGHSHVYWYRQLPEEGLKFMVYLQKENIIDESGMPKERFSAEFPKEGPSILRIQQVVRGDSAAYFCVSSPGDTQYFGPGTRLTVL.

The chain has TRBV19 and TRBJ2-7; the D call may be TRBD1 or TRBD2 (5 bases each). Trimming stripped 3 bases from V and 3 bases from J, with 15 bases between. This CDR3 comprises 15 residues. The V gene's germline CDR1 is LNHDA and CDR2 SQIVND (reference sequence). The CDR3 is CASSIRDHPRYEQYF. CDR3 coding DNA: TGTGCCAGTAGTATCCGGGACCACCCCCGCTACGAGCAGTACTTC.

The gene calls are TRBV19 and TRBJ1-2; 9 bases agree with TRBD1. This CDR3 comprises 15 residues. V lost 3 bases, J lost 4 bases, and 6 bases stayed unmatched. Germline lookup yields CDR1 LNHDA and CDR2 SQIVND (reference sequence). CDR3 loop: CASSITDRGSYGYTF. In nucleotides, the CDR3 is TGTGCCAGTAGTATTACGGACAGGGGAAGCTATGGCTACACCTTC.

In its sample, this clonotype was seen a few times. This sequence joins TRBV6-2 or TRBV6-3 and TRBJ2-1, with 12 bases that match TRBD2. The germline gives CDR1 MNHEY, CDR2 SVGEGT. The CDR3 contains 18 residues. With 5 bases clipped from V and 5 bases from J, the junction kept 13 bases outside the gene matches. The chain's CDR3 is CASSRRGGTSGYNNEQFF. The CDR3 nucleotides are TGTGCCAGCAGTCGGCGCGGGGGGACTAGCGGGTACAACAATGAGCAGTTCTTC.

This clonotype has a single count. V is TRBV9 and J is TRBJ2-3; D possibly matches TRBD1 or TRBD2 (5 bases each). This CDR3 has 14 residues. V shed 0 bases and J shed 2 bases, with 7 bases lying between them. CDR1 is SGDLS, CDR2 YYNGEE, per germline. CDR3 bases: TGTGCCAGCAGCGTAGGGGGGTACACAGATACGCAGTATTTT. Translation gives CASSVGGYTDTQYF. The full variable domain, with the rest looked up from reference TRBV9 and TRBJ2-3, is DSGVTQTPKHLITATGQRVTLRCSPRSGDLSVYWYQQSLDQGLQFLIQYYNGEERAKGNILERFSAQQFPDLHSELNLSSLELGDSALYFCASSVGGYTDTQYFGPGTRLTVL.

This clonotype turned up a few times. V usage is TRBV13 and J usage is TRBJ2-7, with TRBD2 matching over 12 bases. CDR1 PRHDT and CDR2 FYEKMQ come from the germline V gene (reference sequence). V shed 5 bases, J shed 6 bases, and the junction held 8 bases outside the gene matches. This CDR3 is 15 amino acids long. The CDR3 nucleotides read TGTGCCAGCAGCCGACTAGCGGGAGAGGGCGGCGAGCAGTACTTC. Amino acid sequence: CASSRLAGEGGEQYF.

As concerns this clonotype: A read error may explain this, as a much larger clone is one base away. The V and J genes are TRBV10-3 and TRBJ2-1; TRBD2 agrees at 11 bases. Judging by the DNA end, TRBJ2-7 fits better; the J call may be wrong. The CDR3 is 15 residues long. Looked up from germline, CDR1 is ENHRY and CDR2 is SYGVKD. CDR3 sequence (DNA): TGTGCCATCAGTCTCGGGACTAGCGGAACCAATGAGCAGTACTTC. Protein sequence: CAISLGTSGTNEQYF.

This clonotype has ten or more counts. As DNA, the CDR3 is TGTGCCAGCAGTTACTCCGGCGGTCGTCCTAGTCGCGCAGATACGCAGTATTTT. Encoded protein: CASSYSGGRPSRADTQYF. The chain combines TRBV6-2 or TRBV6-3 with TRBJ2-3; D uncertain. V gave up 0 bases and J gave up 4 bases, with 20 bases separating them. From germline, CDR1 is MNHEY and CDR2 SVGEGT. CDR3 size: 18 residues.

This clonotype was counted at least ten times. The CDR3 loop reads CASSAPRGLGNEQYF. The CDR3 DNA sequence: TGTGCCAGCTCCGCACCCCGGGGGCTTGGGAACGAGCAGTACTTC. The chain combines TRBV18 with TRBJ2-7, with D perhaps assigned TRBD1 or TRBD2 (6 bases each). Germline CDR1 KGHSH, CDR2 LQKENI. V shed 6 bases and J shed 5 bases, with 20 bases lying between them. This CDR3 spans 15 amino acids.

This clonotype occurred many times. The chain is built from TRBV20-1 and TRBJ2-7, with a weak D call TRBD2 (6 bases). This CDR3 is built from 14 residues. Trimming took off 0 bases at V and 6 bases at J, with 15 bases between the two ends. CDR1 and CDR2 (germline): DFQATT, SNEGSKA (reference sequence). The CDR3 bases are TGCAGTGCTAGAGATCCATTTCATAGCGGCGAGCAGTACTTC. Translated, it gives CSARDPFHSGEQYF.

Ten or more counts support this clonotype. This chain connects TRBV6-5 to TRBJ2-3, with 9 nucleotides matching TRBD2. V was clipped by 0 bases and J by 2 bases; unmatched bases: 3. The CDR3 covers 16 residues. Germline V gene lookup returns CDR1 MNHEY and CDR2 SVGAGI. Written as DNA, the CDR3 is TGTGCCAGCAGTTACTCCGGGACTAGCAACACAGATACGCAGTATTTT. As protein: CASSYSGTSNTDTQYF.

This clonotype was counted ten times or more. V usage is TRBV5-1 and J usage is TRBJ2-5; weak D call: TRBD2 (6 bases). CDR3 length equals 15 residues. Between the trimmed V and J ends, which lost 4 bases and 2 bases, there was a span of 15 bases. Germline-derived CDR1 and CDR2 are SGHRS and YFSETQ. The CDR3 DNA follows: TGCGCCAGCAGCCCCTCGGGACTCGTACAAGAGACCCAGTACTTC. Translation gives CASSPSGLVQETQYF.

This clonotype has ten or more counts. The CDR3 region has the DNA TGTGCCAGCAGTTTGCGAACAGTAGCGGGAGGAGGAACAGATACGCAGTATTTT. Translating it yields CASSLRTVAGGGTDTQYF. The chain links TRBV12-3 or TRBV12-4 to TRBJ2-3, with 10 bases that match TRBD2. J gave up 3 bases and V 3 bases, and 12 bases lay outside the gene matches. The CDR3 is 18 residues long.

In regard to this clonotype: Given a much more abundant clone one base away, this may be a read error. The rearrangement joins TRBV5-1 to TRBJ2-7; TRBD2 matches 13 bases. Germline V gene data show CDR1 as SGHRS and CDR2 as YFSETQ. The CDR3 loop spans 16 amino acids. The CDR3 region has the DNA TGCGCCAGCAGCCCAGGACTAGCGGGAGCGGATTACGAGCAGCACTTC. This translates into CASSPGLAGADYEQHF. Looking up the rest from reference TRBV5-1 and TRBJ2-7 gives the full variable domain: KAGVTQTPRYLIKTRGQQVTLSCSPISGHRSVSWYQQTPGQGLQFLFEYFSETQRNKGNFPGRFSGRQFSNSRSEMNVSTLELGDSALYLCASSPGLAGADYEQHFGPGTRLTVT.

The chain joins TRBV19 to TRBJ1-4; possibly TRBD1 for D (6 bases). The ends were cut back, 7 bases at V and 7 bases at J, with 19 bases in the middle. The CDR3 loop spans 15 amino acids. The germline CDR1 and CDR2 sequences are LNHDA and SQIVND (reference sequence). CDR3 residues: CASNQRGQGSEKLFF. The CDR3 DNA follows: TGTGCCAGTAATCAACGGGGGCAGGGTAGTGAAAAACTGTTTTTT.

This clonotype was seen more than once but under ten times. The chain's CDR3 is CASSITLSSDTQYF. The CDR3 DNA reads TGTGCCAGTAGTATTACCCTGTCGTCAGATACGCAGTATTTT. The chain employs TRBV19 and TRBJ2-3; D uncertain. The CDR3 covers 14 residues. Trimming pared 3 bases from V and 4 bases from J, leaving 11 bases between. The germline V gene has CDR1 LNHDA and CDR2 SQIVND (reference sequence).

This clonotype showed up just once. The rearrangement uses TRBV6-1 and TRBJ2-7, with 8 bases identical to TRBD2. CDR3 length: 16 amino acids. Germline V gives CDR1 MNHNS, CDR2 SASEGT. Trimming at V came to 4 bases and at J to 1 base, leaving 9 bases not matched to a gene. For the CDR3, the DNA is TGTGCCAGCAGTGCTTCTAGCGGGTCTCCTTCCTACGAGCAGTACTTC. Translated: CASSASSGSPSYEQYF.

This clonotype showed up many times. The rearrangement uses TRBV12-3 or TRBV12-4 and TRBJ2-7; 9 nucleotides agree with TRBD2. V lost 2 bases and J lost 1; bases outside the gene matches: 12. The CDR3 has 18 amino acids. Here the CDR3 reads CASSLFTPSLAGSYEQYF. As DNA, the CDR3 is TGTGCCAGCAGTTTATTCACCCCGTCACTAGCGGGTTCCTACGAGCAGTACTTC.

This clonotype has more than one count but fewer than ten. V and J are TRBV28 and TRBJ1-4; D ambiguous. V was trimmed by 2 bases and J by 5 bases, leaving 9 bases between them. From germline, CDR1 is MDHEN and CDR2 SYDVKM. CDR3 length: 14 amino acids. The CDR3 DNA follows: TGTGCCAGCAGTTTAGGAGTCCCCAATGAAAAACTGTTTTTT. It is translated as CASSLGVPNEKLFF.

This clonotype occurred a few times. The J gene is TRBJ1-1, the V gene TRBV6-1; D is ambiguous. From germline, CDR1 is MNHNS and CDR2 SASEGT. Trimming left V 5 bases short and J 0 bases short, with 13 bases between. The CDR3 is 15 amino acids. CDR3 nucleotide sequence: TGTGCCAGCAGTAAAAAAAAACAGTTGAACACTGAAGCTTTCTTT. This sequence encodes CASSKKKQLNTEAFF.

The chain couples TRBV2 to TRBJ1-3; weak D call: TRBD1 (5 bases). The CDR3 is 15 amino acids. Deletions cut 2 bases from V and 2 bases from J, with 10 bases between. Germline V gene data show CDR1 as SNHLY and CDR2 as FYNNEI. CDR3 nucleotide sequence: TGTGCCAGCAGTGAAACTCGGACAACTGGAAACACCATATATTTT. Its protein product is CASSETRTTGNTIYF.

The chain joins TRBV6-6 to TRBJ1-2, with unresolved D. V gave up 5 bases and J gave up 5 bases, with 15 bases separating them. The CDR3 contains 14 residues. Germline values: CDR1 MNHNY, CDR2 SVGAGI (reference sequence). The CDR3 protein is CASSLLRGKYGYTF. CDR3 bases: TGTGCCAGCAGTCTACTCCGAGGGAAATATGGCTACACCTTC.